The 22 T cell receptor beta chains below all came from one sample that was sequenced in a study of CD8 T cells in Susac syndrome. An amount of RNA that ranged from roughly 0.5 to 1 ug was reverse transcribed with random hexamers. TCRdb re-derived calls from the immunoSEQ multiplex PCR reads in MiXCR, one entry per CDR3 protein. The table lists over 100,000 distinct CDR3 sequences, 90% to 98% of them singletons, with around 0.1% in the top ten. The sample comprised CD4+ T cells from PBMCs. These TCRs come from a human donor in good health.

The chain couples TRBV5-1 to TRBJ2-7; TRBD1 aligns across 11 bases. V trimming: 5 bases; J trimming: 2 bases; junction bases outside the gene matches: 3. The germline V gene encodes CDR1 SGHRS and CDR2 YFSETQ. The CDR3 loop spans 14 amino acids. The CDR3, as DNA: TGCGCCAGCAGGACGGGACAGGGGGCCTACGAGCAGTACTTC. Translating gives CASRTGQGAYEQYF. Filled out from reference TRBV5-1 and TRBJ2-7, the complete variable domain reads KAGVTQTPRYLIKTRGQQVTLSCSPISGHRSVSWYQQTPGQGLQFLFEYFSETQRNKGNFPGRFSGRQFSNSRSEMNVSTLELGDSALYLCASRTGQGAYEQYFGPGTRLTVT.

The J gene is TRBJ2-7, the V gene TRBV7-2, with D tentatively TRBD1 (5 bases). The V end was cut by 7 bases, the J end by 5 bases, with 15 bases between. This CDR3 has 13 amino acids. Per the germline V gene, CDR1 is SGHTA and CDR2 is FQGNSA. The CDR3 loop is CASTQGVYHEQYF. CDR3 nucleotides: TGTGCCAGCACCCAAGGGGTTTACCACGAGCAGTACTTC.

The rearrangement links TRBV14 to TRBJ2-1, with D tentatively TRBD2 (6 bases). The CDR3 totals 14 residues. Trimming cost V 0 bases and J 7 bases, with 10 bases left between them. The germline CDR1 and CDR2 sequences are SGHDN and FVKESK. In DNA form, the CDR3 reads TGTGCCAGCAGCCAAGATGGGGGGAGAAATGAGCAGTTCTTC. Protein product: CASSQDGGRNEQFF.

The chain combines TRBV4-3 with TRBJ2-6, with D perhaps TRBD1 (5 bases). V was shortened by 1 base and J by 0 bases, with 10 bases between the two germline ends. Germline V CDR1 and CDR2: LGHNA, YSLEER. The CDR3 covers 17 residues. The CDR3 loop is CASSQAGFGSGANVLTF. CDR3 DNA: TGCGCCAGCAGCCAAGCAGGGTTTGGCTCTGGGGCCAACGTCCTGACTTTC.

This rearrangement joins TRBV29-1 to TRBJ2-2; 15 bases are shared with TRBD2. The V gene's germline CDR1 is SQVTM and CDR2 ANQGSEA. CDR3 length equals 15 residues. The DNA of the CDR3 is TGCACCCCGGGACTAGCGGGGGGCAGGACCGGGGAGCTGTTTTTT. Its protein is CTPGLAGGRTGELFF.

This rearrangement joins TRBV19 to TRBJ1-6; 7 positions agree with TRBD1. Trimming at V came to 6 bases and at J to 8 bases, leaving 16 bases not matched to a gene. Germline CDR1 LNHDA, CDR2 SQIVND (reference sequence). There are 17 residues in the CDR3. The CDR3 bases are TGTGCCAGTAGCCTCCTTTCGAGTCGCAGGGGGGATTCACCCCTCCACTTT. Translating gives CASSLLSSRRGDSPLHF.

The CDR3 DNA sequence: TGCAGTGCTAACCCTGATGGGGGCAATCAGCCCCAGCATTTT. It codes for CSANPDGGNQPQHF. The chain carries TRBV20-1 and TRBJ1-5; unclear D gene. Trimming removed 4 bases at V and 2 bases at J, with 12 bases between. Germline CDR1 reads DFQATT; CDR2 reads SNEGSKA (reference sequence). This CDR3 has 14 amino acids.

The chain is built from TRBV3-1 and TRBJ1-1, with D perhaps matching TRBD1 (6 bases). Germline CDR1 LGHDT, CDR2 YNNKEL (reference sequence). Trimming left V 2 bases short and J 8 bases short, with 12 bases between. The CDR3 has 13 residues. The CDR3 DNA reads TGTGCCAGCAGCCAATCCGGGGGCGGGGAAGCTTTCTTT. Its protein is CASSQSGGGEAFF.

The chain is built from TRBV20-1 and TRBJ2-5, with 9 bases that match TRBD1. The CDR3 loop spans 15 amino acids. Germline V gene lookup returns CDR1 DFQATT and CDR2 SNEGSKA (reference sequence). V shed 6 bases and J 2 bases; nucleotides not matched to a gene: 10. CDR3 in DNA: TGCAGTGCGCTAGACAGGGGGGCGCCACAAGAGACCCAGTACTTC. Translated: CSALDRGAPQETQYF.

This rearrangement joins TRBV24-1 to TRBJ2-1; possibly TRBD1 for D (5 bases). The CDR3 loop spans 9 amino acids. The V and J ends lost 12 bases and 15 bases respectively, with 14 bases between them. Germline CDR1 is KGHDR and CDR2 is SFDVKD. DNA for the CDR3: TGTGCCCAGACAGCCACCGTGTTCTTC. It is translated as CAQTATVFF.

The J gene is TRBJ2-5, the V gene TRBV12-3 or TRBV12-4, with D unresolved. This CDR3 spans 11 amino acids. Deletions cut 1 base from V and 4 bases from J, with 1 base between. The CDR3 nucleotides are TGTGCCAGCAGTTTAGTAGAGACCCAGTACTTC. Encoded protein: CASSLVETQYF.

The rearrangement joins TRBV28 to TRBJ2-7; TRBD1 or TRBD2 may be the D gene (5 bases each). The V end lost 5 bases, the J end lost 3 bases, and 14 bases lay between the germline ends. The germline V gene encodes CDR1 MDHEN and CDR2 SYDVKM. The CDR3 has 14 residues. CDR3 sequence (DNA): TGTGCCAGCAGTCCCGGGACGACACTCTACGAGCAGTACTTC. Translation: CASSPGTTLYEQYF.

V is TRBV4-3 and J is TRBJ2-7, with D tentatively TRBD1 (5 bases). Trimming left V 0 bases short and J 5 bases short, with 11 bases between. Germline V gene data show CDR1 as LGHNA and CDR2 as YSLEER. The CDR3 is made up of 14 amino acids. For the CDR3, the DNA is TGCGCCAGCAGCCAAGAAATTTTCAGGGACGAGCAGTACTTC. The encoded protein is CASSQEIFRDEQYF.

This clonotype was detected only once. This chain's CDR3 is CASSFWSPGILYEQYF. Here the CDR3 DNA reads TGTGCCAGCAGTTTTTGGAGTCCCGGGATCTTATACGAGCAGTACTTC. The J gene is TRBJ2-7, the V gene TRBV28; D might be TRBD2 (5 bases). Trimming shortened V by 3 bases and J by 4 bases, and 19 bases separated the two germline ends. Germline CDR1 and CDR2: MDHEN and SYDVKM. CDR3 length: 16 amino acids.

The rearrangement joins TRBV7-6 to TRBJ1-2; tentatively, D is TRBD1 (5 bases). Germline loops: CDR1 SGHVS, CDR2 FNYEAQ. V was shortened by 1 base and J by 7 bases, with 13 bases between the two germline ends. CDR3 length: 14 amino acids. The CDR3: CASSLGGAAAGYTF. The CDR3 DNA reads TGTGCCAGCAGCTTAGGAGGGGCGGCCGCTGGCTACACCTTC.

The V and J genes are TRBV29-1 and TRBJ2-1; D perhaps matches TRBD2 (5 bases). Trimming shortened V by 6 bases and J by 9 bases, and 15 bases separated the two germline ends. Germline V gene data show CDR1 as SQVTM and CDR2 as ANQGSEA. This CDR3 has 12 amino acids. The CDR3 region is CSVDTVRGEQFF. In DNA form, the CDR3 reads TGCAGCGTAGATACGGTCCGGGGTGAGCAGTTCTTC.

The chain joins TRBV29-1 to TRBJ2-5, with D perhaps matching TRBD2 (5 bases). Trimming stripped 7 bases from V and 0 bases from J, with 18 bases between. The CDR3 is 15 amino acids. In germline, CDR1 is SQVTM, CDR2 ANQGSEA. The CDR3 DNA reads TGCAGCGGGTCGAAAGGACTGGTTTACCAAGAGACCCAGTACTTC. Translating it yields CSGSKGLVYQETQYF. Full variable domain (missing parts from reference TRBV29-1 and TRBJ2-5): SAVISQKPSRDICQRGTSLTIQCQVDSQVTMMFWYRQQPGQSLTLIATANQGSEATYESGFVIDKFPISRPNLTFSTLTVSNMSPEDSSIYLCSGSKGLVYQETQYFGPGTRLLVL.

The chain has TRBV19 and TRBJ1-4; no clear D. The germline V gene has CDR1 LNHDA and CDR2 SQIVND (reference sequence). V gave up 3 bases and J gave up 0 bases, with 11 bases separating them. The CDR3 is made up of 16 amino acids. The CDR3 protein is CASSMPFPATNEKLFF. The CDR3 bases are TGTGCCAGTAGTATGCCCTTTCCTGCAACTAATGAAAAACTGTTTTTT.

V and J are TRBV3-1 and TRBJ2-1, with 11 bases fitting TRBD2. CDR1 is LGHDT and CDR2 is YNNKEL in the germline V gene (reference sequence). There are 19 residues in the CDR3. J lost 8 bases, V lost 4 bases, and 19 bases had no gene match. CDR3 loop: CASSLKISVLAGAAHEQFF. The CDR3 coding sequence is TGTGCCAGCAGCCTCAAGATCTCGGTACTAGCGGGAGCCGCCCATGAGCAGTTCTTC.

The chain carries TRBV25-1 and TRBJ2-7, with D tentatively TRBD2 (6 bases). V dropped 4 bases and J dropped 4 bases, with 11 bases sitting between them. This CDR3 is 13 amino acids long. Germline V gives CDR1 MGHDK, CDR2 SYGVNS. The CDR3, as DNA: TGTGCCAGCAGTGCGGCGGGGACTTACGAGCAGTACTTC. Its translation: CASSAAGTYEQYF.

This chain joins TRBV24-1 and TRBJ2-2; D may be TRBD1 (5 bases). The CDR3 loop spans 15 amino acids. Germline V gives CDR1 KGHDR, CDR2 SFDVKD. The V end lost 5 bases, the J end lost 1 base, and 10 bases lay between the germline ends. The chain's CDR3 is CATSALGQNTGELFF. In nucleotides, the CDR3 is TGTGCCACCAGTGCCCTCGGACAGAACACCGGGGAGCTGTTTTTT.

This rearrangement joins TRBV5-1 to TRBJ2-6; 7 bases fit TRBD1. V was pared by 1 base and J by 3 bases, with 7 bases of the junction left unmatched. Germline V gene data show CDR1 as SGHRS and CDR2 as YFSETQ. This CDR3 has 17 residues. CDR3 loop: CASSLRQGSFGANVLTF. CDR3 nucleotide sequence: TGCGCCAGCAGCTTGCGACAGGGTTCCTTTGGGGCCAACGTCCTGACTTTC.